This entry lists 18 T cell receptor beta chains sequenced from one sample in a study of T cell repertoires in cytomegalovirus infection. MiXCR was run by TCRdb on the reads, yielding one entry per CDR3 protein. Of about 570,000 distinct CDR3 sequences listed, just under 40% are singletons. No antigen has been identified for these receptors. The source material was cultured PBMCs, sampled from culture after CMV antigen stimulation. The source is a human donor in good health (CMV status not recorded). Some clones in this sample may be carry-over from other donors' samples.

The V gene is TRBV7-9, the J gene TRBJ2-5, with 11 bases fitting TRBD1. The length of the CDR3 is 15 residues. With V trimmed by 5 bases and J by 5 bases, 7 bases remained unmatched. Per the germline V gene, CDR1 is SEHNR and CDR2 is FQNEAQ (reference sequence). Here the CDR3 DNA reads TGTGCCAGCAGCCTATGGACAGGGGGCCATGAGACCCAGTACTTC. This sequence encodes CASSLWTGGHETQYF.

This chain links TRBV6-1 with TRBJ2-1; 8 bases align to TRBD2. This CDR3 contains 15 residues. V gave up 5 bases and J gave up 5 bases; unmatched junction bases: 8. CDR1 MNHNS and CDR2 SASEGT come from the germline V gene. CDR3 DNA sequence: TGTGCCAGCAGTTGGGTCGCGGGGGGCGACAATGAGCAGTTCTTC. Encoded protein: CASSWVAGGDNEQFF.

A few counts support this clonotype. V and J are TRBV6-1 and TRBJ2-7, with D perhaps assigned TRBD1 or TRBD2 (6 bases each). The germline CDR1 and CDR2 sequences are MNHNS and SASEGT. This CDR3 comprises 15 residues. V gave up 0 bases and J gave up 2 bases, with 11 bases separating them. This chain's CDR3 is CASSEAGGGPYEQYF. The CDR3 coding sequence is TGTGCCAGCAGTGAAGCAGGTGGGGGGCCCTACGAGCAGTACTTC.

The chain joins TRBV5-4 to TRBJ2-5; weak D call: TRBD2 (5 bases). Germline V gives CDR1 SGHNT, CDR2 YYREEE (reference sequence). V was trimmed by 0 bases and J by 1 base, leaving 10 bases between them. This CDR3 contains 15 residues. The chain's CDR3 is CASSLGVASQETQYF. The CDR3, as DNA: TGTGCCAGCAGCTTGGGGGTAGCGAGCCAAGAGACCCAGTACTTC.

This sequence joins TRBV19 and TRBJ2-1, with a possible D match to TRBD1 (6 bases). The germline CDR1 and CDR2 sequences are LNHDA and SQIVND (reference sequence). The CDR3 extends over 17 amino acids. The V and J ends lost 4 bases and 4 bases respectively, with 20 bases between them. CDR3 amino acids: CASSTRPTGRVYNEQFF. CDR3 nucleotide sequence: TGTGCCAGTAGTACCCGACCTACAGGGCGCGTGTACAATGAGCAGTTCTTC.

The chain employs TRBV6-2 or TRBV6-3 and TRBJ2-5; 7 nucleotides match TRBD2. The CDR3 has 17 residues. The germline CDR1 and CDR2 sequences are MNHEY and SVGEGT. With V trimmed by 4 bases and J by 0 bases, 11 bases remained unmatched. CDR3 sequence: CASSLQTGTINQETQYF. CDR3 DNA: TGTGCCAGCAGTTTACAGACCGGGACTATAAACCAAGAGACCCAGTACTTC.

The chain has TRBV6-2 or TRBV6-3 and TRBJ2-3; D gene ambiguous. V shed 5 bases and J shed 11 bases, with 11 bases lying between them. Germline V CDR1 and CDR2: MNHEY, SVGEGT. The CDR3 has 11 amino acids. CDR3 sequence: CASSTPFRQYF. The CDR3 DNA sequence: TGTGCCAGCAGTACCCCGTTTCGGCAGTATTTT.

This clonotype occurred a few times. This chain links TRBV7-6 with TRBJ2-7; no reliable D call. The germline CDR1 and CDR2 sequences are SGHVS and FNYEAQ. This CDR3 contains 17 residues. Trimming shortened V by 5 bases and J by 2 bases, and 22 bases separated the two germline ends. In DNA, the CDR3 is TGTGCCAGCAGCCCACGACCATCCTCGTATGTAACCTACGAGCAGTACTTC. Translated: CASSPRPSSYVTYEQYF.

V gene TRBV5-6 combines with J gene TRBJ1-2, with D uncertain. Trimming took off 0 bases at V and 1 base at J, with 13 bases between the two ends. The CDR3 spans 16 residues. Germline V lookup: CDR1 SGHDT, CDR2 YYEEEE. As DNA, the CDR3 is TGTGCCAGCAGCTTGGGTGAACAGATTAGTAACTATGGCTACACCTTC. Amino acids: CASSLGEQISNYGYTF.

J is TRBJ1-6 and V is TRBV12-3 or TRBV12-4; TRBD1 aligns across 9 bases. This CDR3 is 15 amino acids long. V trimming: 5 bases; J trimming: 9 bases; junction bases outside the gene matches: 8. DNA of the CDR3: TGTGCCAGCAGTCAATCGGGACAGGGCGCTTCACCCCTCCACTTT. It is translated as CASSQSGQGASPLHF.

The chain has TRBV4-2 and TRBJ1-5; maybe TRBD1 (5 bases). This CDR3 region has 16 residues. The V gene lost 0 bases and the J gene lost 8 bases, with 17 bases spanning the gap. Per germline, CDR1 LGHNA and CDR2 YNFKEQ. The CDR3 sequence is CASSQELGRAYEPQHF. CDR3 coding DNA: TGTGCCAGCAGCCAAGAATTGGGCAGGGCTTATGAGCCCCAGCATTTT.

The sample holds a few counts of this clonotype. This chain uses TRBV12-3 or TRBV12-4 with TRBJ2-1; 10 positions match TRBD2. Losses at the gene ends were 4 bases for V and 7 bases for J; bases not matched to a gene: 10. The CDR3 loop spans 16 amino acids. The CDR3 sequence: CASSYQAGGLGNEQFF. The CDR3 DNA reads TGTGCCAGCAGTTACCAAGCGGGGGGGCTCGGAAATGAGCAGTTCTTC.

This chain links TRBV12-3 or TRBV12-4 with TRBJ1-2; TRBD1 matches at 8 bases. The junction had 6 bases not matched to a gene; V was cut back by 3 bases and J by 6 bases. This CDR3 spans 14 amino acids. The CDR3 is CASSFGQGLDGYTF. The CDR3 nucleotides are TGTGCCAGCAGTTTCGGACAGGGTTTGGATGGCTACACCTTC.

This clonotype was counted between two and nine times. DNA for the CDR3: TGTGCCAGCAGTCACCAGACACCTAATGAAGCTTTCTTT. This translates into CASSHQTPNEAFF. The chain has TRBV12-3 or TRBV12-4 and TRBJ1-1; D ambiguous. V lost 5 bases and J 7 bases, leaving 14 bases between the germline ends. This CDR3 has 13 amino acids.

The table lists this clonotype with a few counts. The chain uses TRBV12-3 or TRBV12-4 and TRBJ2-5; tentatively, D is TRBD1 or TRBD2 (5 bases each). The CDR3 runs to 15 residues. Trimming took 5 bases from V and 5 from J, leaving 18 bases between them. The CDR3 protein is CASSVAGAARETQYF. In DNA form, the CDR3 reads TGTGCCAGCAGTGTCGCCGGGGCCGCCCGGGAGACCCAGTACTTC.

The rearrangement links TRBV12-3 or TRBV12-4 to TRBJ2-3; D is undetermined. The V gene lost 6 bases and the J gene lost 5 bases, with 12 bases spanning the gap. The CDR3 loop spans 13 amino acids. CDR3 sequence (DNA): TGTGCCAGCAGAACTCTTGGGAAAGATACGCAGTATTTT. This codes for CASRTLGKDTQYF.

The chain couples TRBV12-3 or TRBV12-4 to TRBJ2-1; no firm D call. V was clipped by 7 bases and J by 4 bases, with 11 bases between them. CDR3 length equals 13 residues. The chain's CDR3 is CASTTQEYNEQFF. As DNA, the CDR3 is TGTGCCAGCACCACTCAGGAGTACAATGAGCAGTTCTTC.

V is TRBV25-1 and J is TRBJ2-3; TRBD1 aligns across 10 bases. Trimming at V came to 4 bases and at J to 5 bases, leaving 6 bases not matched to a gene. The CDR3 has 15 amino acids. Germline CDR1 and CDR2: MGHDK and SYGVNS. The CDR3 protein is CASSGDRGGVDTQYF. Here the CDR3 DNA reads TGTGCCAGCAGTGGGGACAGGGGTGGTGTAGATACGCAGTATTTT.